The clone carrying this T cell receptor (beta chain) came up a few times. The data stem from a study of Ad26.COV2.S vaccination and SARS-CoV-2 variants. Generated by immunoSEQ multiplex PCR, the TCRdb table keeps only in-frame clones and is missing some. This table holds hundreds of thousands of clones, about 87% found once. With V trimmed by 3 bases and J by 6 bases, 4 bases remained unmatched. The CDR3 runs 14 residues. CDR1 is SGHTA and CDR2 is FQGNSA in the germline V gene. Described treatment: approximately 18 received Ad26.COV2.S at low or high dose, single or two shots; about 5 received placebo; per-sample allocation not given. Day 63 after the first vaccine or placebo injection was the time point for sampling.

The source is a person between 18 and 65 years old who received the Ad26.COV2.S COVID-19 vaccine or a placebo. The sample was peripheral blood, taken in a trial of Ad26.COV2.S vaccine versus placebo. The chain has TRBV7-2 and TRBJ1-2; 10 bases line up with TRBD1. The CDR3 coding sequence is TGTGCCAGCAGCTTCGGACAGGGGGTTGATGGCTACACCTTC. It yields the protein CASSFGQGVDGYTF. The variable domain in full, with the rest retrieved from reference TRBV7-2 and TRBJ1-2, is GAGVSQSPSNKVTEKGKDVELRCDPISGHTALYWYRQSLGQGLEFLIYFQGNSAPDKSGLPSDRFSAERTGGSVSTLTIQRTQQEDSAVYLCASSFGQGVDGYTFGSGTRLTVV.